This T cell receptor beta chain was profiled in a study of cytomegalovirus exposure and HLA in healthy donors. The study, taken as a whole, reports: Later analysis found that TCR beta chains associated with HLA were more clonally expanded than other, equally common chains. Later work found that TCR association rates differed between HLA loci; DRB1 had the most and HLA-C the fewest.

The study ran its PCR with 60 Vbeta and 13 Jbeta primers. Measured with immunoSEQ multiplex PCR; TCRdb has only the in-frame clones, and not every one. The table has about 55,000 clones, around 82% seen once; the top ten hold around 1.5%. With respect to this clone: What it binds is unknown.

The CDR3 runs to 12 residues. Germline V lookup: CDR1 MNHNS, CDR2 SASEGT. Trimming took 7 bases from V and 4 from J, leaving 11 bases between them. Source material: PBMCs. This receptor was taken from a female donor in good health and CMV-seronegative. The chain carries TRBV6-1 and TRBJ2-7, with D unresolved. The CDR3 DNA is TGTGCCAGCAAGACGACTGTTTACGAGCAGTACTTC. Translating it yields CASKTTVYEQYF.